Presented here are 23 T cell receptor beta chains from one specimen sequenced in a study of PD-L1 blockade in urothelial cancer. The time point was: pretreatment peripheral blood. Clones were sequenced by immunoSEQ multiplex PCR, and TCRdb holds only the in-frame ones, with some missing. Of under 55,000 clones in the sample, about 86% are singletons; the top ten hold roughly 2.9%. The source material was PBMCs, sampled around atezolizumab (anti-PD-L1) treatment. The source is a man aged 70 or older with urothelial cancer.

The sample holds one count of this clone. The rearrangement links TRBV5-4 to TRBJ1-1; D possibly corresponds to TRBD1 (5 bases). The germline V gene has CDR1 SGHNT and CDR2 YYREEE (reference sequence). Between the trimmed V and J ends, which lost 7 bases and 5 bases, there was a span of 18 bases. The CDR3 consists of 14 residues. Here the CDR3 DNA reads TGTGCCAGCCAACCGGTGGGGCGAGAAACTGAAGCTTTCTTT. Amino acid sequence: CASQPVGRETEAFF.

This rearrangement joins TRBV6-5 to TRBJ2-7; 10 nucleotides align to TRBD2. After removal of 7 bases from V and 4 bases from J, the junction contained 10 bases not matched to a gene. Germline CDR1 is MNHEY and CDR2 is SVGAGI. This CDR3 contains 15 residues. The CDR3 coding sequence is TGTGCCAGCACTCAGGGGGGGACTAGCGCATACGAGCAGTACTTC. Its translation: CASTQGGTSAYEQYF.

The chain is built from TRBV19 and TRBJ2-1; D call uncertain. The ends were cut back, 4 bases at V and 8 bases at J, with 9 bases in the middle. Per germline, CDR1 LNHDA and CDR2 SQIVND (reference sequence). This CDR3 spans 12 amino acids. The CDR3: CASSRRGHEQFF. The DNA for the CDR3 is TGTGCCAGTAGTAGGAGAGGCCATGAGCAGTTCTTC.

This rearrangement joins TRBV5-6 to TRBJ1-1; D gene unclear. V was trimmed by 3 bases and J by 1 base, leaving 13 bases between them. The CDR3 contains 15 residues. The V gene's germline CDR1 is SGHDT and CDR2 YYEEEE. The CDR3 DNA is TGTGCCAGCAGCTCGTTAGAGTCGAGGAACACTGAAGCTTTCTTT. Protein: CASSSLESRNTEAFF. Full variable domain (missing parts from reference TRBV5-6 and TRBJ1-1): DAGVTQSPTHLIKTRGQQVTLRCSPKSGHDTVSWYQQALGQGPQFIFQYYEEEERQRGNFPDRFSGHQFPNYSSELNVNALLLGDSALYLCASSSLESRNTEAFFGQGTRLTVV.

This sequence joins TRBV30 and TRBJ2-6, with D possibly matching TRBD1 (5 bases). CDR3 length equals 17 residues. V dropped 0 bases and J dropped 2 bases, with 14 bases sitting between them. Germline-derived CDR1 and CDR2 are GTSNPN and SVGIG (reference sequence). The CDR3 DNA sequence: TGTGCCTGGAGTGTAAGGGGTTTGGCTGCTGGGGCCAACGTCCTGACTTTC. This sequence encodes CAWSVRGLAAGANVLTF.

The genes are TRBV7-2 and TRBJ1-1; D uncertain. Between the trimmed V and J ends, which lost 5 bases and 6 bases, there was a span of 7 bases. The CDR3 totals 11 residues. In germline, CDR1 is SGHTA, CDR2 FQGNSA. The CDR3 spells CASSITAEAFF. The CDR3, as DNA: TGTGCCAGCAGCATAACGGCTGAAGCTTTCTTT.

Here the CDR3 DNA reads TGCGCCAGCAGTGAGTCACGTGACAGGGTAAGGGAGCAGTACTTC. It encodes CASSESRDRVREQYF. This sequence joins TRBV10-2 and TRBJ2-7; 7 positions match TRBD1. The CDR3 length is 15 residues. Trimming cost V 0 bases and J 7 bases; bases outside gene matches: 9. The germline V gene encodes CDR1 WSHSY and CDR2 SAAADI.

The chain employs TRBV19 and TRBJ2-2, with TRBD2 matching over 9 bases. Trimming removed 8 bases from V and 0 bases from J; junction bases left unmatched: 4. The CDR3 sequence is 15 residues long. Per germline, CDR1 LNHDA and CDR2 SQIVND (reference sequence). The CDR3 here is CASFRGGANTGELFF. In DNA, the CDR3 is TGTGCCAGTTTCCGCGGGGGGGCGAACACCGGGGAGCTGTTTTTT.

This chain uses TRBV5-5 with TRBJ1-2, with 7 positions matching TRBD1. The CDR3 has 15 amino acids. V was clipped by 4 bases and J by 2 bases; unmatched bases: 8. The germline CDR1 and CDR2 sequences are SGHKS and YYEKEE (reference sequence). For the CDR3, the DNA is TGTGCCAGCAGCCCTTCCGGGACAGCGAACTATGGCTACACCTTC. This codes for CASSPSGTANYGYTF.

The chain carries TRBV4-2 and TRBJ2-1, with 7 bases matching TRBD2. Germline CDR1 reads LGHNA; CDR2 reads YNFKEQ. This CDR3 region has 16 residues. V shed 0 bases and J 10 bases; nucleotides not matched to a gene: 12. The CDR3 DNA follows: TGTGCCAGCAGCCAAGATGGGGGGGGGTCCGGTGGGGAGCAGTTCTTC. Its protein product is CASSQDGGGSGGEQFF.

Only a few counts were recorded for this clone. The genes are TRBV5-4 and TRBJ1-3; possible D gene TRBD1, 5 bases. The germline gives CDR1 SGHNT, CDR2 YYREEE (reference sequence). This CDR3 is built from 16 residues. Trimming left V 0 bases short and J 0 bases short, with 10 bases between. CDR3 nucleotide sequence: TGTGCCAGCAGCTTGGGGGGGGTTTCCTCTGGAAACACCATATATTTT. Amino acids: CASSLGGVSSGNTIYF.

The chain carries TRBV29-1 and TRBJ1-1; 7 bases are shared with TRBD1. V lost 4 bases, J lost 6 bases, and 8 bases stayed unmatched. Looked up from germline, CDR1 is SQVTM and CDR2 is ANQGSEA. The CDR3 extends over 13 amino acids. CDR3 loop: CSVGSGTDAEAFF. CDR3 nucleotides: TGCAGCGTTGGCTCAGGGACAGATGCTGAAGCTTTCTTT.

The gene calls are TRBV5-4 and TRBJ2-3, with 11 bases matching TRBD2. Germline V gives CDR1 SGHNT, CDR2 YYREEE (reference sequence). Unmatched junction bases numbered 9, after V lost 4 bases and J lost 5 bases. There are 16 residues in the CDR3. Here the CDR3 reads CASSLPSGRQKDTQYF. The CDR3 nucleotides read TGTGCCAGCAGCCTGCCTAGCGGGAGGCAGAAAGATACGCAGTATTTT.

CDR3 DNA: TGTGCCAGCAGTGTAGGAGGGGCCGGTTCCTACGAGCAGTACTTC. Translation gives CASSVGGAGSYEQYF. The chain links TRBV27 to TRBJ2-7; weak D call: TRBD2 (6 bases). V was pared by 5 bases and J by 1 base, with 15 bases between. Germline assignment: CDR1 MNHEY and CDR2 SMNVEV (reference sequence). The CDR3 totals 15 residues.

The chain is built from TRBV6-1 and TRBJ2-7, with TRBD1 identical over 9 bases. This CDR3 region has 12 residues. J gave up 3 bases and V 7 bases, and 1 base lay outside the gene matches. Germline values: CDR1 MNHNS, CDR2 SASEGT. CDR3 DNA: TGTGCCAGCAAGGACAGGGGCTACGAGCAGTACTTC. It encodes CASKDRGYEQYF.

This chain connects TRBV7-2 to TRBJ2-3; possible D gene TRBD1, 5 bases. The CDR3 contains 13 residues. Looked up from germline, CDR1 is SGHTA and CDR2 is FQGNSA. Trimming shortened V by 5 bases and J by 5 bases, and 11 bases separated the two germline ends. Written as DNA, the CDR3 is TGTGCCAGCAGCGCCCGTAGGGGAGATACGCAGTATTTT. It specifies CASSARRGDTQYF.

The V call is TRBV6-5, the J call TRBJ2-6; weak D call: TRBD1 (5 bases). Germline CDR1 reads MNHEY; CDR2 reads SVGAGI. The CDR3 has 14 amino acids. V shed 8 bases and J shed 1 base, with 9 bases lying between them. CDR3 DNA: TGTGCCAGCGGCAGGGTTTCTGGGGCCAACGTCCTGACTTTC. Its protein product is CASGRVSGANVLTF.

The rearrangement uses TRBV4-3 and TRBJ2-2, with D uncertain. The CDR3 length is 14 residues. The germline gives CDR1 LGHNA, CDR2 YSLEER. The V end lost 1 base, the J end lost 4 bases, and 7 bases lay between the germline ends. CDR3 region: CASSQGHGTGELFF. CDR3 coding DNA: TGCGCCAGCAGCCAAGGCCACGGCACCGGGGAGCTGTTTTTT.

This chain's CDR3 is CASSQNPVEGNTIYF. CDR3 nucleotides: TGTGCCAGCAGCCAAAATCCCGTCGAGGGAAACACCATATATTTT. This chain joins TRBV4-2 and TRBJ1-3, with no clear D. V shed 2 bases and J shed 4 bases, with 12 bases lying between them. CDR1 and CDR2 (germline): LGHNA, YNFKEQ. The CDR3 is made up of 15 amino acids.

This clone showed up just a few times. This sequence joins TRBV5-1 and TRBJ2-2, with D tentatively TRBD2 (5 bases). Per the germline V gene, CDR1 is SGHRS and CDR2 is YFSETQ. This CDR3 contains 15 residues. Trimming cost V 4 bases and J 4 bases, with 14 bases left between them. CDR3 sequence reads: CASSPEAGTTGELFF. CDR3 coding DNA: TGCGCCAGCAGCCCGGAGGCCGGTACCACCGGGGAGCTGTTTTTT.

The CDR3 sequence is CASRRETLNTEAFF. In nucleotides, the CDR3 is TGTGCCAGCAGAAGGGAGACCCTGAACACTGAAGCTTTCTTT. The rearrangement links TRBV6-1 to TRBJ1-1; D gene uncertain. The CDR3 extends over 14 amino acids. Trimming took off 6 bases at V and 0 bases at J, with 11 bases between the two ends. Germline assignment: CDR1 MNHNS and CDR2 SASEGT.

V is TRBV2 and J is TRBJ1-1; tentatively, D is TRBD1 (6 bases). CDR1 and CDR2 from the germline V gene are SNHLY and FYNNEI. V lost 7 bases and J 2 bases, leaving 11 bases between the germline ends. The CDR3 is 13 amino acids. The CDR3 DNA is TGTGCCAGCATGGACAGTCTCAACACTGAAGCTTTCTTT. It is translated as CASMDSLNTEAFF.

The chain employs TRBV5-8 and TRBJ2-3; TRBD1 matches 11 bases. Germline V gene data show CDR1 as SGHTS and CDR2 as YDEGEE. This CDR3 contains 17 residues. The V gene end was trimmed by 1 base and the J gene end by 0 bases; junction bases not matched to a gene: 4. The CDR3 coding sequence is TGTGCCAGCAGCTTGTGGACAGGGGGCTATAGCACAGATACGCAGTATTTT. Translating gives CASSLWTGGYSTDTQYF.